The 2 T cell receptor beta chains listed next were all sequenced from one sample in a study of blood T cell repertoires in COVID-19. Method: immunoSEQ multiplex PCR; TCRdb's copy keeps in-frame clones and lacks some. The table lists 55,000 to 75,000 clones, 72% of them singletons. Sequencing was done on a sample of peripheral blood. All receptors come from a woman in her 70s with COVID-19, enrolled during active disease.

The chain uses TRBV6-5 and TRBJ2-1; 7 bases are a match to TRBD2. Germline V gives CDR1 MNHEY, CDR2 SVGAGI. This CDR3 comprises 14 residues. The trim removed 6 bases at V and 4 bases at J, leaving 6 bases unmatched. The CDR3 region is CASRVAGLYNEQFF. CDR3 coding DNA: TGTGCCAGCAGGGTAGCGGGCCTTTACAATGAGCAGTTCTTC.

V gene TRBV20-1 combines with J gene TRBJ1-1; D unclear. CDR1 is DFQATT, CDR2 SNEGSKA, per germline (reference sequence). This CDR3 has 13 amino acids. V lost 3 bases, J lost 6 bases, and 14 bases lay in between. CDR3 amino acids: CSASIPPVPEAFF. The CDR3 region has the DNA TGCAGTGCTAGTATCCCCCCAGTTCCTGAAGCTTTCTTT.